The T cell receptor (beta chain) described here comes from a study of control samples from healthy donors and cancer patients. Clones were sequenced by immunoSEQ multiplex PCR, and TCRdb holds only the in-frame ones, with some missing. Counted here are 130,000 or so clones, approximately 91% occurring once; the ten biggest clones make up 3.2%. Germline V gene lookup returns CDR1 SGHDN and CDR2 FVKESK. The CDR3 extends over 12 amino acids. Deletions cut 1 base from V and 11 bases from J, with 10 bases between. The TCR originated in a man aged 50 or older in good health. The specimen sequenced was blood. The rearrangement links TRBV14 to TRBJ2-3, with D hard to call. Here the CDR3 reads CASSQGADVQYF. CDR3 coding DNA: TGTGCCAGCAGCCAAGGGGCAGATGTGCAGTATTTT.